This T cell receptor (beta chain) stems from a study of blood T cell repertoires in COVID-19. In the original workflow: Amplification of reference gene primers provided the estimated nucleated cell counts. The data were produced by immunoSEQ multiplex PCR, yet TCRdb's version contains in-frame clones alone and is incomplete. V, J and clone size are taken as reported in that table, and D and trimming were inferred from the DNA itself. The sample includes some 14,000 clones, 83% of them seen just once. Germline lookup yields CDR1 LNHDA and CDR2 SQIVND (reference sequence). The length of the CDR3 is 13 residues. V dropped 6 bases and J dropped 1 base, with 9 bases sitting between them.

The sample comprised peripheral blood. The receptor comes from a woman aged 55 to 70 with acute or convalescent COVID-19. This chain links TRBV19 with TRBJ1-2; weak D call: TRBD1 (5 bases). The CDR3 DNA follows: TGTGCCAGTAGCAGGACAAGTAACTATGGCTACACCTTC. Its translation: CASSRTSNYGYTF.